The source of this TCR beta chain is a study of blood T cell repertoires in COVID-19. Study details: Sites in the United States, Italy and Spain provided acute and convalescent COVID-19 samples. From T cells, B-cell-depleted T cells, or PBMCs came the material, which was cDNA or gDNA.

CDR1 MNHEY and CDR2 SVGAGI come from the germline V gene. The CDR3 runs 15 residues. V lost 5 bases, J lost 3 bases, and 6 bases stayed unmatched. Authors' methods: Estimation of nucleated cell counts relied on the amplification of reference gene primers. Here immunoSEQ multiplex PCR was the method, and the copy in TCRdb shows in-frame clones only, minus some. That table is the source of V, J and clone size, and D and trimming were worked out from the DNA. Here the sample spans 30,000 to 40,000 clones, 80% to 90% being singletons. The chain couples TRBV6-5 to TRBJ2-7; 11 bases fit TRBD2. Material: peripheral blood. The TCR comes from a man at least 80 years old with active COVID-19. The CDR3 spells CASSRSGRGSYEQYF. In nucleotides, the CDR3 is TGTGCCAGCAGTCGTAGCGGGAGGGGGAGCTACGAGCAGTACTTC.